The next 3 T cell receptor beta chains were all read from a single sample in a study of monozygotic twins with inflammatory bowel disease. Following a re-call of the 5' RACE reads, TCRdb has one entry per CDR3 protein and lacks DNA. In all, the sample yields roughly 150,000 distinct CDR3 sequences. The sequencing sample was made of blood. These receptors were obtained from a human donor with ulcerative colitis or Crohn's disease, or a healthy co-twin of an affected twin (not recorded which).

J is TRBJ2-7 and V is TRBV29-1; TCRdb proposes TRBD1, but this gene call is untestable without DNA. CDR1 SQVTM and CDR2 ANQGSEA come from the germline V gene. CDR3 size: 11 residues. The CDR3 is CSVAAGHEQYF.

The chain carries TRBV20-1 and TRBJ1-2; as DNA is missing, the TRBD1 call by TCRdb cannot be tested. The CDR3 length is 14 residues. Germline V CDR1 and CDR2: DFQATT, SNEGSKA (reference sequence). This chain's CDR3 is CSASRGGPMFGYTF.

CDR3 amino acids: CASSLNAGAYNEQFF. The chain is built from TRBV5-1 and TRBJ2-1; lacking DNA, the TRBD1 call made by TCRdb goes unchecked. Looked up from germline, CDR1 is SGHRS and CDR2 is YFSETQ. The CDR3 is 15 residues long.